Sequencing of this TCR beta chain was carried out in a study of CD8 T cells in ankylosing spondylitis (dated by TCRdb to the late 2010s). Some background on the complete study: The study set out to find disease-linked TCR variants by profiling T cell receptor beta repertoires in ankylosing spondylitis patients and healthy donors. The full study cohort was made up of approximately 27 ankylosing spondylitis patients and 108 healthy donors. Peripheral blood was sampled, and synovial fluid was also collected from ankylosing spondylitis patients.

Instrument on record: Illumina HiSeq 2500. Quantitative 5'-RACE with molecular barcodes was the method used to prepare the TCR beta libraries. The paper's processing steps were these. A new computational method, built on a probabilistic model of VDJ rearrangement, was used to identify disease-linked TCR variants. Clones were called with MiXCR by TCRdb after fastp trimmed the public reads at Q25, and only in-frame beta chains were retained. Every entry covers one CDR3 protein and lists the most common genes and DNA from its rows. The V and J calls here are based on TCRdb, not the publication. This sample comprises about 340,000 distinct CDR3 sequences, about 15% of them detected only once. The ten biggest clones cover 0.95% to 1.4% of the sample. V trim: 0 bases; J trim: 7 bases; unmatched bases: 13. Taken from the germline V gene, the CDR1 and CDR2 loops are LGHNA and YNFKEQ. The CDR3, from cysteine to phenylalanine, totals 18 residues. The kept DNA is CDR3 alone, 54 bases in frame from the first base.

Study-wide conclusions, independent of this receptor: Some motif variants had previously been reported in the synovial fluid and blood of reactive arthritis patients, which suggests shared mechanisms of disease initiation. Significant enrichment of the disease-linked clones was reported in matched synovial fluid samples from ankylosing spondylitis patients. A CD8+ phenotype was shown by the disease-linked clones, which were found at relatively low frequencies in peripheral blood. A TCR beta motif made up of fewer than 10 highly homologous amino acid variants appeared to be characteristic of blood from ankylosing spondylitis patients.

Comments on this clonotype: Its recognized antigen is unknown. Qualities for individual bases were not recorded, and no much larger clone is one base off.

The receptor was isolated from a male donor with ankylosing spondylitis or in good health (not recorded which). Recombination connected TRBV4-2 to TRBJ2-3, with 10 central nucleotides matching TRBD2. The sample taken for sequencing was blood, either unsorted or a sorted T cell fraction (not recorded which). CDR3 protein: CASSQDLSSSGRLNTQYF. In nucleotide form, the sequence is TGTGCCAGCAGCCAAGATTTATCGAGTAGCGGGAGGTTGAATACGCAGTATTTT.